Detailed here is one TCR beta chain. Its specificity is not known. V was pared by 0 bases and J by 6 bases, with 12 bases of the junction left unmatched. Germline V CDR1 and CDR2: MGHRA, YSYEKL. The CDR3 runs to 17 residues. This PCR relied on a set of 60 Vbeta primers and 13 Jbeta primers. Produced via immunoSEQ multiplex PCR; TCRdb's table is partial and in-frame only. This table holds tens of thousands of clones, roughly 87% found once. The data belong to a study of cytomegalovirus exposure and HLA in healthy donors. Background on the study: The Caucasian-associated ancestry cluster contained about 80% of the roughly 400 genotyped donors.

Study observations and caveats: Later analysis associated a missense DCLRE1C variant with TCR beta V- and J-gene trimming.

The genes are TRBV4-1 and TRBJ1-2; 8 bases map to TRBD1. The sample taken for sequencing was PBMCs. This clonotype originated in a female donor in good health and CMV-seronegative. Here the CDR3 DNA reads TGCGCCAGCAGCCAAGATCGATGGGACAGGAGCTTCAATGGCTACACCTTC. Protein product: CASSQDRWDRSFNGYTF.